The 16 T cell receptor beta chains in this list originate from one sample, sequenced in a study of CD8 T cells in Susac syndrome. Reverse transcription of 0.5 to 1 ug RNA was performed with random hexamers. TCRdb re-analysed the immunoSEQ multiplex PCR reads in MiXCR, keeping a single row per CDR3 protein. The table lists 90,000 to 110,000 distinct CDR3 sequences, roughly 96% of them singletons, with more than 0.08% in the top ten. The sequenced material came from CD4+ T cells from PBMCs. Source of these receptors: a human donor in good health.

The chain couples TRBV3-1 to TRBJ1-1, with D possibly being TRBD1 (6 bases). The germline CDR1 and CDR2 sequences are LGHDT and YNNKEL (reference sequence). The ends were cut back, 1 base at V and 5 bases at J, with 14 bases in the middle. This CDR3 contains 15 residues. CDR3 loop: CASSQGGGVGTEAFF. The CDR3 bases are TGTGCCAGCAGCCAAGGAGGGGGGGTTGGGACTGAAGCTTTCTTT.

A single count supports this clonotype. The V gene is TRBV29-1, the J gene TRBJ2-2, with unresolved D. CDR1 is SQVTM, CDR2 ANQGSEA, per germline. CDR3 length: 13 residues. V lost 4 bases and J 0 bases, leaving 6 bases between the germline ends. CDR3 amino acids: CSVGASNTGELFF. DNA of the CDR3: TGCAGCGTTGGGGCATCGAACACCGGGGAGCTGTTTTTT.

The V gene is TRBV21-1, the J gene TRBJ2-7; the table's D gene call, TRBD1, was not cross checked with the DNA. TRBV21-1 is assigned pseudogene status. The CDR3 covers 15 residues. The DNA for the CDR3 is TGTGCCAGCAGCATCGACAGGGCCGGCTCCTACGAGCAGTACTTC. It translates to CASSIDRAGSYEQYF.

This chain's CDR3 is CASSPGGRGSPLHF. CDR3 sequence (DNA): TGTGCCAGCAGCCCAGGAGGGCGCGGTTCACCCCTCCACTTT. The chain joins TRBV3-1 to TRBJ1-6, with D hard to call. This CDR3 has 14 amino acids. From germline, CDR1 is LGHDT and CDR2 YNNKEL (reference sequence). V shed 4 bases and J shed 9 bases, with 13 bases lying between them. Supplemented by reference TRBV3-1 and TRBJ1-6, the full variable domain reads DTAVSQTPKYLVTQMGNDKSIKCEQNLGHDTMYWYKQDSKKFLKIMFSYNNKELIINETVPNRFSPKSPDKAHLNLHINSLELGDSAVYFCASSPGGRGSPLHFGNGTRLTVT.

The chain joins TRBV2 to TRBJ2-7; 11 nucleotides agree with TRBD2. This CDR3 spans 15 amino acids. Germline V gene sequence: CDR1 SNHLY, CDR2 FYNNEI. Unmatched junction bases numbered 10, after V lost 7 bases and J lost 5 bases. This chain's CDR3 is CASTGGASGRNEQYF. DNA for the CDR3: TGTGCCAGCACAGGCGGGGCTAGCGGGAGGAACGAGCAGTACTTC.

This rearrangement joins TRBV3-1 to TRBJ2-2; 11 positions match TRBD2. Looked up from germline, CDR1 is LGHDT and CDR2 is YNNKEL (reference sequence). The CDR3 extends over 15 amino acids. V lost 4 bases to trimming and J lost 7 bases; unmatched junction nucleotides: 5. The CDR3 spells CASSLGTSGHGELFF. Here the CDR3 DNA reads TGTGCCAGCAGCCTAGGGACTAGCGGCCACGGGGAGCTGTTTTTT.

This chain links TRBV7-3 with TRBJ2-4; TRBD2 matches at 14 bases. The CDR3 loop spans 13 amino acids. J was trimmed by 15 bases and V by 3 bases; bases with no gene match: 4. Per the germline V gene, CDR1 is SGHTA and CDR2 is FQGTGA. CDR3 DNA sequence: TGTGCCAGCAGCTTGGGACTAGCGGGGGCTCTGTACTTC. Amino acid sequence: CASSLGLAGALYF.

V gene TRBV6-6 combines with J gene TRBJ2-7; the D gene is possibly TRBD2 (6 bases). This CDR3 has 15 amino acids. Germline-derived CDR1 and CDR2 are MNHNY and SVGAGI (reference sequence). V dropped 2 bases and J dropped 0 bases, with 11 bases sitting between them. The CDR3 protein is CASSYKAGNSYEQYF. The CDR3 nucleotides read TGTGCCAGCAGTTACAAGGCGGGGAACTCCTACGAGCAGTACTTC.

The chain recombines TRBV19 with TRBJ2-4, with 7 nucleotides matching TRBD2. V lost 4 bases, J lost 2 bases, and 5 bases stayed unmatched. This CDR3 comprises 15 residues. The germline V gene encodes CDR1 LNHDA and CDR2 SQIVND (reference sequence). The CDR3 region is CASSSLGGTKNIQYF. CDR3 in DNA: TGTGCCAGTAGTAGCCTCGGGGGGACCAAAAACATTCAGTACTTC.

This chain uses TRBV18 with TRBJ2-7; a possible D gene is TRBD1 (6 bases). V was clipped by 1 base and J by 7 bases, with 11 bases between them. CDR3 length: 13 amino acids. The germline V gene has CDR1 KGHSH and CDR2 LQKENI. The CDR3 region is CASSPQGQGEQYF. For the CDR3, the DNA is TGTGCCAGCTCACCACAGGGCCAGGGGGAGCAGTACTTC.

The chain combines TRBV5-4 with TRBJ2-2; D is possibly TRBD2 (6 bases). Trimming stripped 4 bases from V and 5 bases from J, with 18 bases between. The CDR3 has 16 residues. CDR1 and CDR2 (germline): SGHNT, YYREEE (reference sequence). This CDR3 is CASSNRQLLATGELFF. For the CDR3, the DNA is TGTGCCAGCAGCAATCGACAGCTGCTAGCGACCGGGGAGCTGTTTTTT.

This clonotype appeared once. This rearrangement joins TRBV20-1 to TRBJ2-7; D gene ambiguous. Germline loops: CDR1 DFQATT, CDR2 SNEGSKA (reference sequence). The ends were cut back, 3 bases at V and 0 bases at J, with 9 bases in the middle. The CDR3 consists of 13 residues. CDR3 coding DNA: TGCAGTGCTAGGTGGGGAAGCTCCTACGAGCAGTACTTC. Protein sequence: CSARWGSSYEQYF.

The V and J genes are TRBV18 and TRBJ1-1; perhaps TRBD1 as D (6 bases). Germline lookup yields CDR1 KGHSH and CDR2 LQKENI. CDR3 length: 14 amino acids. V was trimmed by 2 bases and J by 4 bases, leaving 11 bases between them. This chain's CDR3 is CASSPTQGGTEAFF. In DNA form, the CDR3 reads TGTGCCAGCTCACCAACACAAGGGGGCACTGAAGCTTTCTTT.

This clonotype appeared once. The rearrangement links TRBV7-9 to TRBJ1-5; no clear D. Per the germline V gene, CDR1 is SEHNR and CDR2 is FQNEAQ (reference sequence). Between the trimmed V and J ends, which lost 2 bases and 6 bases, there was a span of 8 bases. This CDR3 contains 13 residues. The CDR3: CASSLSQGQPQHF. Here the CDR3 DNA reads TGTGCCAGCAGCTTATCACAAGGTCAGCCCCAGCATTTT.

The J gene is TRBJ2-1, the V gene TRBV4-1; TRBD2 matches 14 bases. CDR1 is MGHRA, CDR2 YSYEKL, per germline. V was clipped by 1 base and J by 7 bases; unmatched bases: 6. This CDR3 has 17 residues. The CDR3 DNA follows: TGCGCCAGCAGCCAAGGACTAGCGGGGGGGCTTTCGAATGAGCAGTTCTTC. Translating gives CASSQGLAGGLSNEQFF.

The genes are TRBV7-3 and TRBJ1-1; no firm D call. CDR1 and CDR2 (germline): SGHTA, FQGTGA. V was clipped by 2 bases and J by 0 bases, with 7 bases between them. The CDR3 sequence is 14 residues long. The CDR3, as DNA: TGTGCCAGCAGCTTAGAACCGTTGAACACTGAAGCTTTCTTT. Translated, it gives CASSLEPLNTEAFF.